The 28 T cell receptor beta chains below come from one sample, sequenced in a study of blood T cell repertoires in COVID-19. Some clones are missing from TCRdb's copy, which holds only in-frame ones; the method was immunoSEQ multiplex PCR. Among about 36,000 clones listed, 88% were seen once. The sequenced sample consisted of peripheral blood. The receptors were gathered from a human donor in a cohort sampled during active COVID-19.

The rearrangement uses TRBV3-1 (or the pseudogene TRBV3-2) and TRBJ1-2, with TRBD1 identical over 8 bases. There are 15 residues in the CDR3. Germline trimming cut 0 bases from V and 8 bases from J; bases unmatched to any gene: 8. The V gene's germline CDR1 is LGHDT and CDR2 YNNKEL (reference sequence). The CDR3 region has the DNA TGTGCCAGCAGCCAAGAACCGGACAGGGCATTGGGCTACACCTTC. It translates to CASSQEPDRALGYTF.

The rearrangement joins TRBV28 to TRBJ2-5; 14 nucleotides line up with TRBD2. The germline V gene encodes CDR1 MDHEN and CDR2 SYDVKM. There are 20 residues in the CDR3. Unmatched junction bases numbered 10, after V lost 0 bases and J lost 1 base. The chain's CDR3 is CASSLWAGLAGAPTQETQYF. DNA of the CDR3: TGTGCCAGCAGTTTATGGGCGGGACTAGCGGGGGCGCCTACCCAAGAGACCCAGTACTTC.

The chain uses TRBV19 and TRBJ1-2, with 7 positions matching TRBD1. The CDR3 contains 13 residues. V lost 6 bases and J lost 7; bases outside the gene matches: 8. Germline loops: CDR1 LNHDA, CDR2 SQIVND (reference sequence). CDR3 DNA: TGTGCCAGTAGCCCTCGGGACAGATTTGGCTACACCTTC. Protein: CASSPRDRFGYTF.

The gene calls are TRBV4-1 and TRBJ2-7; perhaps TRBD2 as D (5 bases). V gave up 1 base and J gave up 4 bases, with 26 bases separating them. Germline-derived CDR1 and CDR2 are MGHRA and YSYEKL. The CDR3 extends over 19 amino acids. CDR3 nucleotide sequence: TGCGCCAGCAGCCAAGGAGGGTCCCCGAATGGTCCGAACACATACGAGCAGTACTTC. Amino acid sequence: CASSQGGSPNGPNTYEQYF.

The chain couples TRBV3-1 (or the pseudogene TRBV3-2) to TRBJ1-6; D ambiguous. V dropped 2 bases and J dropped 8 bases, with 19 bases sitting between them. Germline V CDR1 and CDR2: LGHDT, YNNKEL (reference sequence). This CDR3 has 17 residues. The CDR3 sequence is CASSQQRSGNRHSPLHF. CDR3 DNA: TGTGCCAGCAGCCAACAACGGTCGGGGAATCGACATTCACCCCTCCACTTT.

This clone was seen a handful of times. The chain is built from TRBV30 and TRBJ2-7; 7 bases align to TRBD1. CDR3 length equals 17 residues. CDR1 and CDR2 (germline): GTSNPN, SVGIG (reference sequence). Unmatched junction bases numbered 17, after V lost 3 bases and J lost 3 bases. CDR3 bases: TGTGCCTGGAGGGATCCACTCCGACAGGGAAATCACTACGAGCAGTACTTC. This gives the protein CAWRDPLRQGNHYEQYF.

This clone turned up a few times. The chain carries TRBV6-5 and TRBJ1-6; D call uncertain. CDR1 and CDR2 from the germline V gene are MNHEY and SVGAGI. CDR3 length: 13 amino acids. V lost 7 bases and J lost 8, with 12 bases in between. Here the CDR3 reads CASTRSVDSPLHF. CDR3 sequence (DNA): TGTGCCAGCACCAGGTCGGTTGATTCACCCCTCCACTTT.

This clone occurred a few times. The CDR3 here is CASKTGSNYGYTF. The CDR3 region has the DNA TGTGCCAGCAAGACAGGGTCCAACTATGGCTACACCTTC. This chain links TRBV6-5 with TRBJ1-2; TRBD1 aligns across 7 bases. The length of the CDR3 is 13 residues. Per germline, CDR1 MNHEY and CDR2 SVGAGI. V was clipped by 7 bases and J by 2 bases; unmatched bases: 4.

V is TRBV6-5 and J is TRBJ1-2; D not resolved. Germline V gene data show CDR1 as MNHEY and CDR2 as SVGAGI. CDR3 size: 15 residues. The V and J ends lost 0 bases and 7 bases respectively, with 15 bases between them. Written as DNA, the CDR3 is TGTGCCAGCAGTTACTCTGGTCAGATCTCGGGTGGCTACACCTTC. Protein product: CASSYSGQISGGYTF.

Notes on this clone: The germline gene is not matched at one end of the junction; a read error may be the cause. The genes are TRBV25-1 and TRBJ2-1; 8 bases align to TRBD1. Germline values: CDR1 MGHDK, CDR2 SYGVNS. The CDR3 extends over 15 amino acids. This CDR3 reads CASRGTGIGLNQQFF. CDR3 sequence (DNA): TGTGCCAGCAGGGGGACAGGAATTGGACTCAATCAGCAGTTCTTC.

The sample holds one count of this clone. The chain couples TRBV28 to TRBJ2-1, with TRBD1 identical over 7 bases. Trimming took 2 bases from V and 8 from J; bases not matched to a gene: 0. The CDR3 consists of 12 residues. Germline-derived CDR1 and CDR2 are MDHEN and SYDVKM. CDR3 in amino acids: CASSLRGHEQFF. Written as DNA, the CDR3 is TGTGCCAGCAGTTTAAGGGGGCATGAGCAGTTCTTC.

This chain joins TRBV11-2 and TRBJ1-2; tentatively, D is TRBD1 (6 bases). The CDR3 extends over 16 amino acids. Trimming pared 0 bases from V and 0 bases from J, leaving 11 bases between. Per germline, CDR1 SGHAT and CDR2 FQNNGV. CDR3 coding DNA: TGTGCCAGCAGCTTAGACCCCGGGACACCTAACTATGGCTACACCTTC. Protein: CASSLDPGTPNYGYTF.

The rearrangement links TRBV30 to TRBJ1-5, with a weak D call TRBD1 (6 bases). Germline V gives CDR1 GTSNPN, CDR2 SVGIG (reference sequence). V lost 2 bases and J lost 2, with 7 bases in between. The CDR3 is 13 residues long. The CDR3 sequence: CAWSPGGNQPQHF. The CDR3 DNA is TGTGCCTGGAGTCCAGGGGGCAATCAGCCCCAGCATTTT.

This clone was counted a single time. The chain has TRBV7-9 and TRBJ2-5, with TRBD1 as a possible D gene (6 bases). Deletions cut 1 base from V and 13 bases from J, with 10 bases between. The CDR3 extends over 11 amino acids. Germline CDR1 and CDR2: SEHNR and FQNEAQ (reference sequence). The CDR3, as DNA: TGTGCCAGCAGCTTAGGTCAGGACAGGTACTTC. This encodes CASSLGQDRYF.

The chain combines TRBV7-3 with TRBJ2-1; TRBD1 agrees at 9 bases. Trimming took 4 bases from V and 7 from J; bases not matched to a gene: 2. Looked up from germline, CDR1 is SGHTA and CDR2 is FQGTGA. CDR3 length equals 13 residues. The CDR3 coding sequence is TGTGCCAGCAGCTCCGGACAGGGGAATGAGCAGTTCTTC. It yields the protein CASSSGQGNEQFF.

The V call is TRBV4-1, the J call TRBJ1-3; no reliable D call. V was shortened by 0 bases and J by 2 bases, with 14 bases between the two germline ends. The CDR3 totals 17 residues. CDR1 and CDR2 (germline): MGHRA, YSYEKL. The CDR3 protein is CASSQEEGFPTGNTIYF. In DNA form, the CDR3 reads TGCGCCAGCAGCCAAGAAGAGGGTTTTCCGACTGGAAACACCATATATTTT.

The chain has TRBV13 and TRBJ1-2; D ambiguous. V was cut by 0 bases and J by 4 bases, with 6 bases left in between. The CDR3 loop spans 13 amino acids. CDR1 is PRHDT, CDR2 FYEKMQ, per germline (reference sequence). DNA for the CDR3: TGTGCCAGCAGCTTAGGACAGCTCTATGGCTACACCTTC. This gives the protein CASSLGQLYGYTF.

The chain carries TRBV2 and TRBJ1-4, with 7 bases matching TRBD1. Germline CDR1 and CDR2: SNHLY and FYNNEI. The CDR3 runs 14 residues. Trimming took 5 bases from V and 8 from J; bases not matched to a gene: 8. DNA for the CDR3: TGTGCCAGCAGTCCAACAGGGGCGGGCGAAAAACTGTTTTTT. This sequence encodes CASSPTGAGEKLFF. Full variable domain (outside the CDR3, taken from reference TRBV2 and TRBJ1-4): EPEVTQTPSHQVTQMGQEVILRCVPISNHLYFYWYRQILGQKVEFLVSFYNNEISEKSEIFDDQFSVERPDGSNFTLKIRSTKLEDSAMYFCASSPTGAGEKLFFGSGTQLSVL.

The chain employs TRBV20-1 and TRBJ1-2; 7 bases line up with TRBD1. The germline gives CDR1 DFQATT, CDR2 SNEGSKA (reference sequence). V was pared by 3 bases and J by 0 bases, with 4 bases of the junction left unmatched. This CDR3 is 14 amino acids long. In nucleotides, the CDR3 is TGCAGTGCTAGTCCAGGGGGATCTAACTATGGCTACACCTTC. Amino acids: CSASPGGSNYGYTF.

CDR3 amino acids: CASSHRDRGANYGYTF. The DNA of the CDR3 is TGTGCCAGCAGCCACCGGGACAGGGGGGCTAACTATGGCTACACCTTC. The rearrangement links TRBV5-5 to TRBJ1-2, with TRBD1 matching over 11 bases. This CDR3 contains 16 residues. The trim removed 4 bases at V and 0 bases at J, leaving 5 bases unmatched. Germline V lookup: CDR1 SGHKS, CDR2 YYEKEE (reference sequence).

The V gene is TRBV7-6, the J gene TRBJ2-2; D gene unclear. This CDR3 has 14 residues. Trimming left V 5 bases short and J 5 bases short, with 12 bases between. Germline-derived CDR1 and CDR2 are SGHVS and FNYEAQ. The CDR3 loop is CASSPPGVTGELFF. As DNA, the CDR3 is TGTGCCAGCAGCCCGCCCGGAGTTACCGGGGAGCTGTTTTTT.

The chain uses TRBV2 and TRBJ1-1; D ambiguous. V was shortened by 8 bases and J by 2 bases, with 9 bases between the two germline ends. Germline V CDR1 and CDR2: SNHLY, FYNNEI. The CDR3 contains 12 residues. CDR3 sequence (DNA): TGTGCCAGCCAAGAGGTTAACACTGAAGCTTTCTTT. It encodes CASQEVNTEAFF.

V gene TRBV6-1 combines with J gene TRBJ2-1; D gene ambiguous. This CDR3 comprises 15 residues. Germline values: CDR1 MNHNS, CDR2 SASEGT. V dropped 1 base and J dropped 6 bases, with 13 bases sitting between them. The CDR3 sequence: CASSEGRLPTNEQFF. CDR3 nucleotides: TGTGCCAGCAGTGAAGGGCGACTCCCGACCAATGAGCAGTTCTTC.

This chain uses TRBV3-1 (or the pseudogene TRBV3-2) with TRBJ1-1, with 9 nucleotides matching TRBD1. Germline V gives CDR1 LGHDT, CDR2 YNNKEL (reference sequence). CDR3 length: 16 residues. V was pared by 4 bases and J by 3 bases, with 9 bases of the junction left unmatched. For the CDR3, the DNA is TGTGCCAGCAGCCCGGGACAGGGAGGGAGGTACACTGAAGCTTTCTTT. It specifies CASSPGQGGRYTEAFF.

The CDR3 region is CASSEVPSSGNTIYF. DNA of the CDR3: TGTGCCAGCAGTGAAGTCCCCAGTTCCGGAAACACCATATATTTT. This chain joins TRBV2 and TRBJ1-3; D is uncertain. In germline, CDR1 is SNHLY, CDR2 FYNNEI. The V gene lost 1 base and the J gene lost 4 bases, with 11 bases spanning the gap. The CDR3 length is 15 residues.

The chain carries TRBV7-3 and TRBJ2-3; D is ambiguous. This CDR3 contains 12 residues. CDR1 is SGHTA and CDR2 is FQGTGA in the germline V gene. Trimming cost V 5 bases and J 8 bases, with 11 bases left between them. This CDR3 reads CASSLDSGTQYF. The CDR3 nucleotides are TGTGCCAGCAGCCTTGATAGTGGTACGCAGTATTTT.

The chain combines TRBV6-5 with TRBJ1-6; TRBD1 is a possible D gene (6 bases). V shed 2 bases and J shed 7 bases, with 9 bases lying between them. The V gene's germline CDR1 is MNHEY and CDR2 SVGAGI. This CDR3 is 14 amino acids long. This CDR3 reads CASSYKGGNSPLHF. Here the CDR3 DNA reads TGTGCCAGCAGTTACAAGGGGGGGAATTCACCCCTCCACTTT.

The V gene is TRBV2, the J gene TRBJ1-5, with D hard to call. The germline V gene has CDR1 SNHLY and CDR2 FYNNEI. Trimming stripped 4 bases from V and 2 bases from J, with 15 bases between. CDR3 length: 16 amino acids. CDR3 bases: TGTGCCAGCAGTGCCTTGACTACGGTGGGCAATCAGCCCCAGCATTTT. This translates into CASSALTTVGNQPQHF.